A selection of T cell receptor beta chains follows, all from one sample in a study of blood T cell repertoires in COVID-19. The repertoire was sequenced with immunoSEQ multiplex PCR; TCRdb's copy has only in-frame clones and lacks some. The sample holds 150,000 or so clones, about 85% seen once. The specimen was peripheral blood. The receptors originated from a human donor with acute or convalescent COVID-19. The donor label of this sample is uncertain. CDR3s include the opening cysteine and the closing phenylalanine or tryptophan. The D gene is left open where the match is weak. A clone size is listed for some rows: how often the clone was seen (once, few, many), or a class if it is expanded.

- | TRBJ1-2 | TRBV2 | - | CASSAKGWDYGYTF | TGTGCCAGCAGTGCGAAGGGGTGGGACTATGGCTACACCTTC
TRBD1 | TRBJ2-1 | TRBV7-2 | once | CASSSRQGPDEQFF | TGTGCCAGCAGCTCCAGACAGGGACCGGATGAGCAGTTCTTC
- | TRBJ2-2 | TRBV6-4 | - | CASSEAGTGELFF | TGTGCCAGCAGTGAGGCGGGAACCGGGGAGCTGTTTTTT
- | TRBJ1-1 | TRBV5-4 | - | CASSPQSGRVNTEAFF | TGTGCCAGCAGCCCCCAGTCAGGGAGGGTTAACACTGAAGCTTTCTTT
- | TRBJ2-5 | TRBV3-1/TRBV3-2 | - | CASSQGVAAGRETQYF | TGTGCCAGCAGCCAAGGGGTGGCCGCGGGGCGAGAGACCCAGTACTTC
- | TRBJ2-1 | TRBV9 | once | CASSVNGDFYNEQFF | TGTGCCAGCAGCGTAAACGGGGACTTCTACAATGAGCAGTTCTTC
- | TRBJ2-7 | TRBV12-3/TRBV12-4 | - | CASSLIGGLQYF | TGTGCCAGCAGTTTAATCGGCGGCCTTCAGTACTTC
TRBD1 | TRBJ2-7 | TRBV18 | - | CASSPTGTGDLEQYF | TGTGCCAGCTCACCCACCGGGACAGGGGATCTCGAGCAGTACTTC
TRBD1 | TRBJ1-1 | TRBV5-8 | - | CASTTLGGGTEAFF | TGTGCCAGCACCACTCTAGGGGGCGGCACTGAAGCTTTCTTT
TRBD2 | TRBJ2-1 | TRBV28 | - | CASSRTSVNEQFF | TGTGCCAGCAGTCGGACTAGCGTCAATGAGCAGTTCTTC
- | TRBJ1-6 | TRBV30 | - | CAWSRRVKSSYNSPLHF | TGTGCCTGGAGCCGACGGGTTAAAAGCTCCTATAATTCACCCCTCCACTTT
- | TRBJ2-3 | TRBV7-3 | - | CASSLASGGTTDTQYF | TGTGCCAGCAGCTTAGCTAGTGGGGGGACCACAGATACGCAGTATTTT
TRBD1 | TRBJ1-6 | TRBV5-6 | - | CASSLDNRGLGSPLHF | TGTGCCAGCAGCTTGGATAACAGGGGATTAGGGTCACCCCTCCACTTT
- | TRBJ2-1 | TRBV7-8 | - | CASSNRGEVTYNEQFF | TGTGCCAGCAGCAACCGAGGGGAGGTAACCTACAATGAGCAGTTCTTC
- | TRBJ1-5 | TRBV11-2 | once | CASSATGTFQPQHF | TGTGCCAGCAGCGCAACAGGGACGTTTCAGCCCCAGCATTTT
TRBD1 | TRBJ1-1 | TRBV9 | once | CASSPQGQLNTEAFF | TGTGCCAGCAGCCCTCAGGGACAGCTTAACACTGAAGCTTTCTTT
TRBD1 | TRBJ2-7 | TRBV6-6 | - | CASSYSDRGPYEQYF | TGTGCCAGCAGTTACTCGGACAGGGGACCCTACGAGCAGTACTTC
TRBD2 | TRBJ2-3 | TRBV7-6 | - | CASSLGGGFATDTQYF | TGTGCCAGCAGCTTAGGGGGGGGGTTTGCCACAGATACGCAGTATTTT
- | TRBJ1-2 | TRBV28 | - | CASSWGGGPNYGYTF | TGTGCCAGCAGTTGGGGCGGGGGGCCTAACTATGGCTACACCTTC
TRBD1 | TRBJ1-1 | TRBV7-2 | - | CASTMGQGKWGTEAFF | TGTGCCAGCACCATGGGACAGGGGAAGTGGGGCACTGAAGCTTTCTTT
- | TRBJ1-6 | TRBV7-6 | - | CASSSSSAGHNSPLHF | TGTGCCAGCAGCTCTTCCTCGGCAGGTCATAATTCACCCCTCCACTTT
TRBD2 | TRBJ2-1 | TRBV30 | - | CAWTLACRLAPPVSYNEQFF | TGTGCCTGGACCTTGGCCTGCCGACTAGCCCCTCCGGTATCCTACAATGAGCAGTTCTTC
- | TRBJ2-1 | TRBV25-1 | few | CASTPPGGNEQFF | TGTGCCAGCACCCCTCCAGGGGGGAATGAGCAGTTCTTC
- | TRBJ1-2 | TRBV5-8 | once | CASSLRWGTSNYGYTF | TGTGCCAGCAGCTTGAGGTGGGGCACCTCTAACTATGGCTACACCTTC
- | TRBJ2-1 | TRBV11-3 | - | CASSSPGVDEQFF | TGTGCCAGCAGCTCCCCAGGCGTGGATGAGCAGTTCTTC
- | TRBJ1-1 | TRBV9 | - | CASSATEFENTEAFF | TGTGCCAGCAGCGCTACAGAGTTTGAAAACACTGAAGCTTTCTTT
- | TRBJ1-3 | TRBV6-5 | - | CASSYAGPPGNTIYF | TGTGCCAGCAGTTACGCTGGGCCTCCTGGAAACACCATATATTTT
- | TRBJ2-3 | TRBV28 | large | CASSLLDTQYF | TGTGCCAGCAGTTTACTGGATACGCAGTATTTT
- | TRBJ1-5 | TRBV5-1 | - | CASSLDGGDQPQHF | TGCGCCAGCAGCTTGGATGGGGGGGATCAGCCCCAGCATTTT
TRBD1 | TRBJ1-4 | TRBV6-1 | - | CASSGIWTGFVVKLFF | TGTGCCAGCAGTGGGATCTGGACAGGCTTCGTCGTAAAACTGTTTTTT
- | TRBJ1-2 | TRBV5-6 | - | CASSLKPGTRTFF | TGTGCCAGCAGCCTTAAACCCGGGACACGGACTTTCTTC
TRBD1 | TRBJ2-1 | TRBV5-4 | - | CASSVGTGQTFYNEQFF | TGTGCCAGCAGCGTAGGGACAGGGCAAACATTCTACAATGAGCAGTTCTTC
- | TRBJ1-4 | TRBV27 | - | CASSLSYLRGGEKLFF | TGTGCCAGCAGTTTATCGTACCTCAGGGGCGGAGAAAAACTGTTTTTT
- | TRBJ2-7 | TRBV6-9 | once | CAPYYEQYF | TGTGCCCCCTACTACGAGCAGTACTTC
- | TRBJ2-2 | TRBV3-1/TRBV3-2 | - | CASTRSGELFF | TGTGCCAGCACCCGGTCCGGGGAGCTGTTTTTT
TRBD1 | TRBJ1-1 | TRBV24-1 | - | CATSQLGTDEAFF | TGTGCCACCAGTCAACTTGGGACAGATGAAGCTTTCTTT
TRBD1 | TRBJ1-2 | TRBV7-9 | few | CASSVRQGANYGYTF | TGTGCCAGCAGCGTAAGACAGGGGGCGAACTATGGCTACACCTTC
TRBD1 | TRBJ1-1 | TRBV7-8 | few | CASSLRQGRPISTEAFF | TGTGCCAGCAGCTTGCGACAGGGGCGCCCAATTAGCACTGAAGCTTTCTTT
- | TRBJ1-1 | TRBV30 | - | CAWSPRRTGLNTEAFF | TGTGCCTGGAGTCCCCGCCGAACAGGGTTGAACACTGAAGCTTTCTTT
- | TRBJ2-1 | TRBV5-8 | - | CASSSAGSFYNEQFF | TGTGCCAGCAGCTCAGCAGGGTCTTTCTACAATGAGCAGTTCTTC
TRBD1 | TRBJ1-6 | TRBV5-4 | - | CASSKQGDSPLHF | TGTGCCAGCAGCAAACAGGGGGATTCACCCCTCCACTTT
- | TRBJ1-1 | TRBV6-5 | - | CASSRTAGNTEAFF | TGTGCCAGCAGCCGGACTGCAGGGAACACTGAAGCTTTCTTT
TRBD2 | TRBJ2-3 | TRBV7-2 | - | CASSFGGGTDTQYF | TGTGCCAGCAGCTTCGGCGGGGGGACAGATACGCAGTATTTT
- | TRBJ1-3 | TRBV25-1 | - | CASSDYQASSGNTIYF | TGTGCCAGCAGTGATTACCAGGCGAGCTCTGGAAACACCATATATTTT
- | TRBJ2-1 | TRBV7-3 | - | CASSPGAKGANEQFF | TGTGCCAGCAGCCCAGGGGCAAAGGGAGCCAATGAGCAGTTCTTC
- | TRBJ1-2 | TRBV30 | - | CAWQQDPSRYGYTF | TGTGCCTGGCAACAGGATCCCTCTAGATATGGCTACACCTTC
- | TRBJ1-5 | TRBV4-1 | - | CASSPVPGVSNQPQHF | TGCGCCAGCAGCCCAGTACCAGGTGTTAGCAATCAGCCCCAGCATTTT
- | TRBJ1-2 | TRBV19 | - | CASSMVTGWNYGYTF | TGTGCCAGTAGTATGGTAACAGGATGGAACTATGGCTACACCTTC
- | TRBJ1-3 | TRBV18 | - | CASSPMAGPGNTIYF | TGTGCCAGCTCACCGATGGCAGGGCCTGGAAACACCATATATTTT
TRBD1 | TRBJ1-1 | TRBV3-1/TRBV3-2 | once | CASSFRTGGVSEAFF | TGTGCCAGCAGCTTTAGGACAGGGGGCGTTTCTGAAGCTTTCTTT
- | TRBJ2-7 | TRBV24-1 | - | CATSASQGYEQYF | TGTGCCACCAGTGCGTCGCAGGGATACGAGCAGTACTTC
TRBD1 | TRBJ1-2 | TRBV4-3 | few | CASSQRDRRFYGYTF | TGCGCCAGCAGCCAAAGGGACAGGCGATTTTATGGCTACACCTTC
- | TRBJ1-2 | TRBV7-3 | few | CASSLRRRSGYTF | TGTGCCAGCAGCTTAAGAAGGAGGTCCGGCTACACCTTC
- | TRBJ1-5 | TRBV30 | - | CAWSEGPQGRVGGEQPQHF | TGTGCCTGGAGCGAGGGGCCACAGGGTAGGGTAGGAGGAGAACAGCCCCAGCATTTT
TRBD1 | TRBJ2-7 | TRBV27 | - | CASSLSPVGTGDEQYF | TGTGCCAGCAGTTTATCCCCGGTCGGGACAGGAGACGAGCAGTACTTC
- | TRBJ1-1 | TRBV19 | - | CASSMLQGYTEAFF | TGTGCCAGTAGTATGTTACAGGGATACACTGAAGCTTTCTTT
- | TRBJ1-5 | TRBV6-5 | - | CASSWTKDQPQHF | TGTGCCAGCAGTTGGACAAAGGATCAGCCCCAGCATTTT
- | TRBJ1-4 | TRBV28 | few | CASSSRQDEKLFF | TGTGCCAGCAGTTCCCGACAGGATGAAAAACTGTTTTTT
- | TRBJ1-1 | TRBV4-1 | - | CASSQIGGGSEAFF | TGCGCCAGCAGCCAGATAGGGGGGGGCAGTGAAGCTTTCTTT